The source of this TCR beta chain is a study of response to subunit inactivated influenza vaccine. Overall study findings and caveats: Seasonal influenza vaccination, on each occasion, was suggested by the authors to recruit few new T cells.

This clonotype was seen a few times. The antigen remains undetermined. Each CDR3 protein gets one entry after TCRdb re-called the RT-PCR reads with MiXCR. Found here are roughly 570,000 distinct CDR3 sequences, 10% to 15% of them singletons; the top ten hold around 13%. The germline V gene encodes CDR1 SEHNR and CDR2 FQNEAQ (reference sequence). The J segment lost 1 base and the V segment lost 1 base, leaving 3 bases of the junction unmatched. This CDR3 region has 15 residues. Material: PBMCs from blood, obtained 35 to 45 days after vaccination. The chain has TRBV7-9 and TRBJ2-5; TRBD2 aligns across 7 bases. The sequence came from a man aged 50 or older who received an inactivated influenza vaccine. In DNA, the CDR3 is TGTGCCAGCAGCTTAGGGGGGGGGAGCCAAGAGACCCAGTACTTC. This codes for CASSLGGGSQETQYF.